These T cell receptor beta chains were read from a single sample in a study of blood T cell repertoires in COVID-19. Generated by immunoSEQ multiplex PCR, the TCRdb table keeps only in-frame clones and is missing some. The data contain approximately 150,000 clones, over 70% of them singletons. Material: peripheral blood. The receptors shown here come from a woman aged 65 to 85 who had recovered from COVID-19. Each CDR3 is given with its conserved first and last residue. The order of the fields is clone size, V gene, CDR3 protein. Clone size, where shown, is once, few, many, or a class for clones that have expanded.

size: few; V: TRBV28; CDR3: CASSPFTGLPYF
size: .; V: TRBV5-1; CDR3: CASSLGGSPYEKLFF
size: .; V: TRBV3-1/TRBV3-2; CDR3: CASRLATNTGELFF
size: .; V: TRBV28; CDR3: CASHIINQPQHF
size: .; V: TRBV7-9; CDR3: CASRASGLAYNEQFF
size: .; V: TRBV2; CDR3: CASRPRDRGLWYGYTF
size: .; V: TRBV10-3; CDR3: CAISRTAYATNEKLFF
size: once; V: TRBV5-1; CDR3: CASSLPREVPDTQYF
size: few; V: TRBV5-1; CDR3: CASSLATSDYNEQFF
size: .; V: TRBV19; CDR3: CASSHRVGRGQETQYF
size: few; V: TRBV29-1; CDR3: CSVEEQVNTEAFF
size: .; V: TRBV19; CDR3: CASTRGSRPQHF
size: .; V: TRBV28; CDR3: CASSFASGQETQYF
size: .; V: TRBV5-4; CDR3: CASSRGSGQGLYGYTF
size: few; V: TRBV7-2; CDR3: CASNIGLYTDTQYF
size: few; V: TRBV10-3; CDR3: CALWGGGINYGYTF
size: .; V: TRBV27; CDR3: CASSLFVPSTDTQYF
size: .; V: TRBV9; CDR3: CASNALSGRGVTGELFF
size: .; V: TRBV28; CDR3: CASTQMGGLETQYF
size: .; V: TRBV10-3; CDR3: CAARGLVYEQYF
size: .; V: TRBV7-2; CDR3: CASSASGASSYEQYF
size: .; V: TRBV5-4; CDR3: CASSQGQGGGIAKNIQYF
size: .; V: TRBV5-1; CDR3: CASSWGGAPYEQYF
size: .; V: TRBV2; CDR3: CASMGGPGGGGEQFF
size: few; V: TRBV27; CDR3: CASSWAGVYNEQFF
size: .; V: TRBV12-3/TRBV12-4; CDR3: CASTRDRVQPQHF
size: .; V: TRBV7-3; CDR3: CASSLTYSDTQYF
size: once; V: TRBV15; CDR3: CATSRGRQSYEQYF
size: .; V: TRBV28; CDR3: CASSLYRGKAPSGANVLTF
size: .; V: TRBV5-6; CDR3: CASSETGTYGYTF
size: .; V: TRBV19; CDR3: CASRPTAQGQETQYF
size: .; V: TRBV30; CDR3: CAWSQGGGQETQYF
size: .; V: TRBV7-3; CDR3: CASSANRGYTDTQYF
size: once; V: TRBV4-2; CDR3: CASSQVWGRGDQPQHF
size: few; V: TRBV7-6; CDR3: CASSLRLAASTDTQYF
size: few; V: TRBV18; CDR3: CASSPTAYSNQPQHF
size: .; V: TRBV7-7; CDR3: CASSLGDRGGQETQYF
size: few; V: TRBV24-1; CDR3: CATGARGSYNEQFF
size: .; V: TRBV7-2; CDR3: CASSPRGSGEQYF
size: once; V: TRBV19; CDR3: CASSTPGSTGELFF
size: .; V: TRBV5-6; CDR3: CASSLDRDGGYTF
size: .; V: TRBV5-8; CDR3: CASSPRLNSPLHF
size: few; V: TRBV27; CDR3: CASSYRDSLTDTQYF
size: once; V: TRBV9; CDR3: CASSVGAGPGELFF
size: once; V: TRBV11-2; CDR3: CASSLDFRAHEQFF
size: .; V: TRBV5-1; CDR3: CASSWGWGRAPATNEKLFF
size: .; V: TRBV20-1; CDR3: CSARGRTEAFF
size: .; V: TRBV27; CDR3: CASSPTSGRGGQYF
size: .; V: TRBV30; CDR3: CAWSVGGLGDQPQHF
size: .; V: TRBV4-1; CDR3: CASSQGRGRRRYTEAFF
size: .; V: TRBV30; CDR3: CVWSVRSEAFF
size: .; V: TRBV11-2; CDR3: CASSLRGGAFF
size: once; V: TRBV4-1; CDR3: CASSLPGGTAEAFF
size: .; V: TRBV6-1; CDR3: CASSERTGEGYQPQHF